This T cell receptor beta chain was recovered during a study of blood T cell repertoires in COVID-19. Study-wide background: Sites in the United States, Italy and Spain provided acute and convalescent COVID-19 samples. The analysed material was cDNA or gDNA that came from T cells, B-cell-depleted T cells, or PBMCs.

Germline V gene data show CDR1 as SEHNR and CDR2 as FQNEAQ (reference sequence). The CDR3 contains 17 residues. Trimming left V 1 base short and J 0 bases short, with 13 bases between. As originally analysed: By means of reference gene primer amplification, nucleated cell counts were estimated. Here immunoSEQ multiplex PCR was the method, and the copy in TCRdb shows in-frame clones only, minus some. V and J calls and clone size are those listed in that table; D and trimming were worked out from the DNA. The sample has some 150,000 clones, roughly 86% seen once; the top ten hold about 1.6%. The source material was peripheral blood. V and J are TRBV7-9 and TRBJ1-3; D gene ambiguous. The receptor was isolated from a woman aged 50 to 65 with acute or convalescent COVID-19. Written as DNA, the CDR3 is TGTGCCAGCAGCTTAGGGTTCCGGGAACTCTCTGGAAACACCATATATTTT. Translation gives CASSLGFRELSGNTIYF.